This T cell receptor (beta chain) originates from a study of Ad26.COV2.S vaccination and SARS-CoV-2 variants (dated by TCRdb to about 2021). At the level of the whole study: Vaccine-arm donors came from COV1001, a multicentre, randomized, double-blind, placebo-controlled phase I-IIa trial of Ad26.COV2.S in healthy adults. Trial participants were randomized into five groups of five: low-dose or high-dose Ad26.COV2.S given once or twice, or placebo on both occasions. A total of 32 samples were included in the TCR-sequenced set, comprising 19 Ad26.COV2.S vaccine recipients, 5 placebo recipients and 8 SARS-CoV-2 convalescent individuals. The specificity and breadth of SARS-CoV-2-reactive T cell receptors after Ad26.COV2.S vaccination were assessed by TCRbeta repertoire sequencing. Investigators remained blinded to trial group allocation during experiments and outcome assessment. Ad26.COV2.S was administered intramuscularly at 5 x 10^10 or 1 x 10^11 viral particles, either as a single shot or as two shots given 56 days apart. What the research found in general, with its limitations: Non-spike TCR breadth was comparable between vaccine and placebo recipients, consistent with the vaccine containing only spike. After vaccination, spike-specific CD8+ and CD4+ T cell responses were reported to show substantial breadth. Higher spike-specific TCR breadth was observed in Ad26.COV2.S recipients than in placebo recipients (P = 0.0014). According to the authors, total T cell responses may have been underestimated by the TCR breadth and depth analyses. The study lacked the statistical power to compare responses across vaccine doses or regimens.

As encoded in the germline V gene, CDR1 is KGHSH while CDR2 is LQKENI. V loses 3 bases, J loses 15 bases, and the germline ends lie 15 bases apart. There are 12 amino acids in the CDR3, from cysteine to phenylalanine inclusive. CDR3 DNA is the only sequence kept; it has 36 bases, read in frame from the first base. The immunoSEQ Assay was the method used to sequence TCRbeta CDR3 regions. After extraction, genomic DNA underwent amplification by bias-controlled multiplex PCR, followed by high-throughput sequencing. The authors' analysis ran thus. To quantify the absolute abundance of each unique TCRbeta CDR3 region, sequences were collapsed and filtered. T cell fraction was estimated by normalizing TCRbeta template counts to usable DNA, which was measured by amplifying reference genes present in all nucleated cells. Repertoire TCRs were annotated as SARS-CoV-2-specific when V gene, CDR3 amino acid sequence and J gene were exactly matched to a known reactive TCR set. The reference SARS-CoV-2 TCR set was derived from MIRA and filtered for enrichment in COVID-19-positive ImmuneCODE repertoires, a step that removed public or cross-reactive TCRs. Using the MIRA antigens, annotated TCRs were further analysed by specific ORF or by position within an ORF. Breadth was defined as the number of annotated unique rearrangements divided by the total number of unique productive rearrangements, and depth was defined as the summed frequency of the annotated unique rearrangements. Group comparisons of TCR breadth used two-sided Wilcoxon rank-sum tests. This is the immuneACCESS table as TCRdb keeps it, with only in-frame sequences that have V and J called. A part of the clones is gone; compared with another copy, unresolved V genes explain less than half, and the rest is unexplained. The DNA was the basis for D and trimming; V, J and clone size are from that table. The sample includes around 420,000 clones, with roughly 90% observed a single time. The top ten clonotypes cover less than 4% of the sample.

The sample's treatment or condition label is to be understood as: roughly 19 received Ad26.COV2.S at low or high dose, single or two shots; 5 received placebo; per-sample allocation not given. For vaccine and placebo recipients, repertoires were sequenced using samples collected on day 63 after the first injection. Between 29 July and 7 August 2020, Cohort 1b enrolled fewer than 30 adults aged 18-55 years at one site in Boston, USA. Ad26.COV2.S was a replication-incompetent adenovirus type 26 vector expressing a prefusion-stabilized SARS-CoV-2 spike protein from the original Wuhan strain. With regard to this clone: Its antigen remains undetermined. No base-level quality is on record; no much larger clone is a single base apart.

This sequence originates from a person aged 18-60 years who received the Ad26.COV2.S COVID-19 vaccine or a placebo. The specimen was peripheral blood, collected in a trial of Ad26.COV2.S vaccine versus placebo. Recombination connected TRBV18 to TRBJ2-1; the D gene is possibly TRBD1, with 6 bases matching. The DNA reads as follows: TGTGCCAGCTCACCCCAGGGGCAGGGTGCGTTCTTC. This translates into CASSPQGQGAFF. Extended through the reference TRBV18 and TRBJ2-1 proteins, this CDR3 yields the full variable domain: NAGVMQNPRHLVRRRGQEARLRCSPMKGHSHVYWYRQLPEEGLKFMVYLQKENIIDESGMPKERFSAEFPKEGPSILRIQQVVRGDSAAYFCASSPQGQGAFFGPGTRLTVL.